The clone carrying this T cell receptor beta chain was seen just once. The sample comes from a study of shared clonotypes between healthy human individuals. Germline V gene data show CDR1 as SGHTA and CDR2 as FQGNSA. Trimming took 3 bases from V and 12 from J, leaving 12 bases between them. The CDR3 has 12 residues. Sequencing was performed with immunoSEQ multiplex PCR; in TCRdb, only in-frame clones are kept and a portion is missing. The data hold about 2.3 million clones, with 85% to 95% observed a single time. The receptor's source is a man aged 18-30 years in good health. Some clones in this sample may be carry-over from other donors' samples. The J gene is TRBJ2-1, the V gene TRBV7-2, with D perhaps TRBD1 (6 bases). Sequenced sample: naive CD4+ T cells from PBMCs. The subset denotes: CD45RA+ positively selected. CDR3 sequence: CASSFQGIGQFF. The CDR3 DNA reads TGTGCCAGCAGCTTTCAGGGGATAGGGCAGTTCTTC.